The entry that follows covers one TCR beta chain sequence. Its antigen is unidentified. This record belongs to a study of blood T cells in healthy people across ages. General study points: The long-lived group displayed more naive CD4+ cells, plus higher diversity, than the aged donors did.

Germline V gene data show CDR1 as MNHNS and CDR2 as SASEGT. V was clipped by 4 bases and J by 3 bases, with 10 bases between them. The CDR3 runs to 13 residues. A J-beta primer mix and a sample-barcoded 5' primer were used in a second PCR of about 7 to 12 cycles. TCRdb re-analysed the 5' RACE reads in MiXCR, keeping a single row per CDR3 protein. This table holds 850,000 or so distinct CDR3 sequences, more than 25% found once. The sequencing sample was made of blood. This TCR was sampled from a woman at least 80 years old in good health. The V call is TRBV6-1, the J call TRBJ2-7; no definite D call. The CDR3 region is CASSVKPSYEQYF. The CDR3 DNA follows: TGTGCCAGCAGTGTGAAACCGAGCTACGAGCAGTACTTC.